The present T cell receptor beta chain was sequenced within a study of PD-L1 blockade in urothelial cancer. Across the whole study: The study started patients on atezolizumab in about 2014, giving 1,200 mg intravenously every 3 weeks. Bladder-origin urothelial cancer in males described most of the roughly 30 patients.

Every PCR received spiked-in synthetic TCR analog templates. Here immunoSEQ multiplex PCR was the method, and the copy in TCRdb shows in-frame clones only, minus some. The data hold 60,000 or so clones, with 81% observed a single time. After removal of 1 base from V and 5 bases from J, the junction contained 8 bases not matched to a gene. The CDR3 loop spans 16 amino acids. Germline CDR1 reads MDHEN; CDR2 reads SYDVKM. Time point noted: pretreatment peripheral blood. The TCR sequence derives from a man in his sixties or seventies with urothelial cancer. The chain carries TRBV28 and TRBJ2-7; 10 bases align to TRBD1. This specimen was PBMCs, taken around atezolizumab (anti-PD-L1) treatment. CDR3 region: CASSLYGDRGRNEQYF. CDR3 bases: TGTGCCAGCAGTTTATACGGAGACAGGGGGCGTAACGAGCAGTACTTC.